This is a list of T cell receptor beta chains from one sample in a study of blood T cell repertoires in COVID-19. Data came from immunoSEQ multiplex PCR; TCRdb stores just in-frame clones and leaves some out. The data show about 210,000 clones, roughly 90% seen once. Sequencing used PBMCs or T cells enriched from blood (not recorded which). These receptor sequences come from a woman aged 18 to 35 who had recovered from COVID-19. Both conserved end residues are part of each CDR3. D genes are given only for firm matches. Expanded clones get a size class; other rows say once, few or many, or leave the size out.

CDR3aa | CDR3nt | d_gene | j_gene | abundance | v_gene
CASSIDPSGIYGYTF | TGTGCCAGTAGTATAGATCCTTCAGGGATTTATGGCTACACCTTC | NA | TRBJ1-2 | NA | TRBV19
CASSQRRFTYEQYF | TGCGCCAGCAGCCAAAGGAGGTTTACCTACGAGCAGTACTTC | NA | TRBJ2-7 | once | TRBV4-1
CASSQEGSLGETQYF | TGTGCCAGCAGCCAGGAGGGCAGCTTGGGGGAGACCCAGTACTTC | NA | TRBJ2-5 | NA | TRBV3-1/TRBV3-2
CASSQSFSTDTQYF | TGTGCCAGCAGCCAATCCTTTAGCACAGATACGCAGTATTTT | NA | TRBJ2-3 | NA | TRBV3-1/TRBV3-2
CASSLESTADGGYTF | TGTGCCAGCAGCTTAGAGTCAACGGCCGACGGGGGCTACACCTTC | NA | TRBJ1-2 | NA | TRBV7-9
CASSRTGGRNYGYTF | TGCGCCAGCAGCCGTACGGGGGGCCGAAACTATGGCTACACCTTC | NA | TRBJ1-2 | NA | TRBV5-1
CASTRPGQGYEAFF | TGTGCCAGCACCCGACCGGGACAGGGTTATGAAGCTTTCTTT | TRBD1 | TRBJ1-1 | NA | TRBV9
CASSLTGTSQKTQYF | TGTGCCAGCAGCTTGACCGGGACTAGCCAGAAGACCCAGTACTTC | TRBD2 | TRBJ2-5 | NA | TRBV5-4
CAAQGGNQPQHF | TGTGCCGCCCAGGGCGGCAATCAGCCCCAGCATTTT | NA | TRBJ1-5 | NA | TRBV10-3
CSAHRDSHTTDLDTQYF | TGCAGCGCACACCGGGACAGCCATACTACAGACCTAGATACGCAGTATTTT | TRBD1 | TRBJ2-3 | NA | TRBV29-1
CASRMTSGDSGELFF | TGTGCCAGCAGGATGACTAGCGGGGATTCGGGGGAGCTGTTTTTT | TRBD2 | TRBJ2-2 | NA | TRBV6-5
CSVGTGGSGEQYF | TGCAGCGTTGGGACAGGGGGTTCGGGCGAGCAGTACTTC | TRBD1 | TRBJ2-7 | NA | TRBV29-1
CASSPLGDSPLHF | TGTGCCAGCAGCCCCCTAGGGGATTCACCCCTCCACTTT | NA | TRBJ1-6 | NA | TRBV5-6
CAISEEVGSDEQYF | TGTGCCATCAGTGAGGAAGTAGGGAGTGACGAGCAGTACTTC | NA | TRBJ2-7 | NA | TRBV10-3
CASSQDREATEAFF | TGTGCCAGCAGCCAAGACCGGGAGGCAACTGAAGCTTTCTTT | NA | TRBJ1-1 | once | TRBV3-1/TRBV3-2
CASSSPLQPQHF | TGTGCCAGCAGTTCCCCACTCCAGCCCCAGCATTTT | NA | TRBJ1-5 | NA | TRBV28
CASSKTGFTGELFF | TGTGCCAGCAGCAAAACGGGGTTTACCGGGGAGCTGTTTTTT | NA | TRBJ2-2 | few | TRBV7-7
CASSWAGPTHVNEQFF | TGCGCCAGCAGCTGGGCGGGTCCGACTCACGTCAATGAGCAGTTCTTC | NA | TRBJ2-1 | NA | TRBV5-1
CASSQDGTRFYEQYF | TGCGCCAGCAGCCAAGACGGGACACGTTTCTACGAGCAGTACTTC | NA | TRBJ2-7 | NA | TRBV4-1